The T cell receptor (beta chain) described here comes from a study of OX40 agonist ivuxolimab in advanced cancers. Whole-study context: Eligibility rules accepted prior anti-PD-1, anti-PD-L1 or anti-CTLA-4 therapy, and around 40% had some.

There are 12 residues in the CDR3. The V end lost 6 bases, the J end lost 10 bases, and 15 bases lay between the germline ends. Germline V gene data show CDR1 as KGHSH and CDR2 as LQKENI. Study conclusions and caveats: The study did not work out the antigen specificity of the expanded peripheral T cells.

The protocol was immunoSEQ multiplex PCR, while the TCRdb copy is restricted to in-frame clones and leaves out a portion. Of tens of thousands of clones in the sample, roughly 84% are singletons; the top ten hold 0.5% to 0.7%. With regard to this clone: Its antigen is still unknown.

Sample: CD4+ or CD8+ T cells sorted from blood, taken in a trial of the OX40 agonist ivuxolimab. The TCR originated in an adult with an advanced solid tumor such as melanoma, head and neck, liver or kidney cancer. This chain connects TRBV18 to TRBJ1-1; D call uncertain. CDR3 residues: CASSPAVIRAFF. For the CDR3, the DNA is TGTGCCAGCTCGCCTGCCGTTATTCGAGCTTTCTTT.